Below, one TCR beta chain is given with its context. Its antigen is unknown. The sample originates from a study of neoadjuvant nivolumab and ipilimumab in lung cancer. V was pared by 0 bases and J by 1 base, with 10 bases between. The CDR3 spans 15 residues. CDR1 is SGDLS and CDR2 is YYNGEE in the germline V gene. Study-level results: Compared with tumor-adjacent uninvolved lung, resected tumors showed greater richness and clonality. TCR clonality did not significantly correlate with pathologic tumor regression. Only two of four nivolumab-treated tumors gained richness and clonality by surgery.

TCRdb's copy holds only in-frame clones and misses some; the assay was immunoSEQ multiplex PCR. The table lists about 26,000 clones, more than 70% of them singletons. The V call is TRBV9, the J call TRBJ2-5; D may be TRBD1 or TRBD2 (5 bases each). This sequence originates from an adult with non-small cell lung cancer. Here the sequenced sample was peripheral blood, taken before neoadjuvant nivolumab, alone or with ipilimumab. CDR3 residues: CASSVGGSVQETQYF. CDR3 DNA: TGTGCCAGCAGCGTAGGGGGGTCAGTCCAAGAGACCCAGTACTTC.